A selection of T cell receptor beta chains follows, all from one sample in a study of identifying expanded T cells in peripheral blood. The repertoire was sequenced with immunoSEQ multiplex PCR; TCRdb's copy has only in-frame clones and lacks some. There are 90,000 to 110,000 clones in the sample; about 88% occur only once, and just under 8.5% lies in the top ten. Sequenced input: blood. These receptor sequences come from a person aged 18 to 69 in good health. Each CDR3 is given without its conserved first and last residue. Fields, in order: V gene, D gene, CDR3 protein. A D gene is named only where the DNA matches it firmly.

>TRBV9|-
ASSVGRSYAHEQY
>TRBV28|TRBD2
ASSSLTSGGAYNEQF
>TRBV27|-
ASSLWPPTGFSGNTIY
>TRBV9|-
ASSDPLAGGDYNEQF
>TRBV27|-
ASSLAGQYEQY
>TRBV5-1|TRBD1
ASSSGQGDASRQF
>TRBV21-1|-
ASNQREGNEQF
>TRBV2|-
ASRRSGEFTDQPQH
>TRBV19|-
ASSMDGGNTIY
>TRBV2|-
ASSEEVGFGATEAF
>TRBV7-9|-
ASSLAEPHTEAF
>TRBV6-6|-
ASSIGANYGYT
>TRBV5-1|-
ASSSQGTNEQF
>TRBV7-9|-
ASSLEGYGNQPQH
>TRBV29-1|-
SVEELGMTGPYNEQF